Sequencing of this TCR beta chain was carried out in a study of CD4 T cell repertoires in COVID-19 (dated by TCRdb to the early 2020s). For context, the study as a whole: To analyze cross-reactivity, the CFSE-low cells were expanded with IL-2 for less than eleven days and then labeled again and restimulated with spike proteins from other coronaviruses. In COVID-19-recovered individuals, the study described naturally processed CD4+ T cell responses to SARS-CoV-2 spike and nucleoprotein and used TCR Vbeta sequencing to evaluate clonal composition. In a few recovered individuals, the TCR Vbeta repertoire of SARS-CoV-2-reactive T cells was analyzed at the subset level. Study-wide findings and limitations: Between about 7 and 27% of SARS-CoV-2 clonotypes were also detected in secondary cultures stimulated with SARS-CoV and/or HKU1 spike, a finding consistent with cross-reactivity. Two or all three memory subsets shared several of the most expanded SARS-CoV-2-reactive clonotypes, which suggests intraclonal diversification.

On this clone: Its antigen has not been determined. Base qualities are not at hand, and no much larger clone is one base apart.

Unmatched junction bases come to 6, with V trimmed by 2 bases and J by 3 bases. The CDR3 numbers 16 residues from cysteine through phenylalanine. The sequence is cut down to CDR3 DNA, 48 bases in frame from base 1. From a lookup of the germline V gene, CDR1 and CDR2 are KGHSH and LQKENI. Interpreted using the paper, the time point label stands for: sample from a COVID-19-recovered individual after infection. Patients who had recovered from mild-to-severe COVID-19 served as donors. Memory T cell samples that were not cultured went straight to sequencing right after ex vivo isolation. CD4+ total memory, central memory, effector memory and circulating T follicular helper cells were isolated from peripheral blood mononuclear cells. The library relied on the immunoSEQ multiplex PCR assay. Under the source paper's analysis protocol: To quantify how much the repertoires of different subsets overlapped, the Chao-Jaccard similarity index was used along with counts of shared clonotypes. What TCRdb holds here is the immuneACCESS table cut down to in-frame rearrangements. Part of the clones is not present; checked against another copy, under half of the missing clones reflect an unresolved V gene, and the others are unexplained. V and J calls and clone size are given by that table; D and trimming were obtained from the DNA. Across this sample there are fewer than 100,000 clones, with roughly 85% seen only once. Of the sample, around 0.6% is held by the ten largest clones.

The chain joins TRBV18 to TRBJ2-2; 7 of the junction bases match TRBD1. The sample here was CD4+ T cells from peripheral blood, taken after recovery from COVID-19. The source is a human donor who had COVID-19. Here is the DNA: TGTGCCAGCTCACCAACAGGGGTCGGGGACACCGGGGAGCTGTTTTTT. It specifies CASSPTGVGDTGELFF.